The clone carrying this TCR beta chain was seen many times. These data belong to a study of patients and donors after allogeneic stem cell transplantation. In TCRdb, the RT-PCR reads were re-called with MiXCR into one record per CDR3 protein. This sample yields about 410,000 distinct CDR3 sequences, of which roughly 16% are seen a single time; 6% to 8% belongs to the top ten. Per the germline V gene, CDR1 is SGHRS and CDR2 is YFSETQ. The CDR3 length is 13 residues. V was shortened by 2 bases and J by 2 bases, with 8 bases between the two germline ends. The chain couples TRBV5-1 to TRBJ2-7; D is undetermined. The source is a human donor who was either an allogeneic HSCT recipient or a stem cell or donor lymphocyte infusion donor (not recorded which). It is not recorded whose cells these are; they may come from a transplant donor. Material: blood, either unsorted or a sorted T cell fraction (not recorded which). The CDR3 protein is CASSFSLTYEQYF. The CDR3 coding sequence is TGCGCCAGCAGCTTCAGCCTCACCTACGAGCAGTACTTC.